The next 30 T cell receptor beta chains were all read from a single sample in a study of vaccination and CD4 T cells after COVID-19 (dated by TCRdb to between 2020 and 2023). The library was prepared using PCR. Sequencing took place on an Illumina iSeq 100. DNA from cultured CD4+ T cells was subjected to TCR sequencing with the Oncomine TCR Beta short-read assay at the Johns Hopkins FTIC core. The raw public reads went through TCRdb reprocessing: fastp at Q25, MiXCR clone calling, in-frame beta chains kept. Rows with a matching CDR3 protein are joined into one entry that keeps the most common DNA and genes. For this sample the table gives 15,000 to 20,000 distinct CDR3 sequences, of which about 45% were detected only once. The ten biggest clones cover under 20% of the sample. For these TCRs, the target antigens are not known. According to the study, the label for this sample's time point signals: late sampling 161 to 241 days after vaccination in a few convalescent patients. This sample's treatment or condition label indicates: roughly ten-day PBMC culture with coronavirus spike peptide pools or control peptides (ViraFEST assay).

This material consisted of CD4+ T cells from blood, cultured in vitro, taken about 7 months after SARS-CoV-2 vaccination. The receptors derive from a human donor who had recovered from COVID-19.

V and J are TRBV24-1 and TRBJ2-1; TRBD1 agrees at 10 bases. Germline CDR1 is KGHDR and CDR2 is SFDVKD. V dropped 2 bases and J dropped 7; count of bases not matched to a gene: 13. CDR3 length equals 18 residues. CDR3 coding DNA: TGTGCCACCAGTGATTCCCCCGGGACAGGGGTCCTTGGGAATGAGCAGTTCTTC. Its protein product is CATSDSPGTGVLGNEQFF.

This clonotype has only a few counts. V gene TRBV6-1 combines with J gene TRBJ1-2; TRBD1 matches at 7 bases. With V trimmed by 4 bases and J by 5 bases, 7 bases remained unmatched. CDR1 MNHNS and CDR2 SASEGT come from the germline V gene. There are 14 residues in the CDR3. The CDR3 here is CASSARTGDYGYTF. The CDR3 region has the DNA TGTGCCAGCAGTGCCCGGACAGGTGATTATGGCTACACCTTC.

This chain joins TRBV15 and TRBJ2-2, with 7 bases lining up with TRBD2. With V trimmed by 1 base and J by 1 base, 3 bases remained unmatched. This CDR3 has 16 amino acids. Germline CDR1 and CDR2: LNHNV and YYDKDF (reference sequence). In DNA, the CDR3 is TGTGCCACCAGCAGAGGCGGCGGGGGGAACACCGGGGAGCTGTTTTTT. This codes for CATSRGGGGNTGELFF.

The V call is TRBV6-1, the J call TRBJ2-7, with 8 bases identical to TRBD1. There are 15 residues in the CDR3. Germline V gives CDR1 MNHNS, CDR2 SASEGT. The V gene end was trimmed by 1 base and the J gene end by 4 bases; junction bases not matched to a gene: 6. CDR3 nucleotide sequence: TGTGCCAGCAGTGAAGGGGACAGGAGGAATTACGAGCAGTACTTC. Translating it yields CASSEGDRRNYEQYF.

The CDR3 reads CASSLYALSLAGGETQYF. CDR3 in DNA: TGTGCCAGCAGCTTATACGCATTGTCTCTAGCGGGAGGGGAGACCCAGTACTTC. The rearrangement uses TRBV7-2 and TRBJ2-5, with 12 bases fitting TRBD2. V trimming: 2 bases; J trimming: 5 bases; junction bases outside the gene matches: 12. Germline V lookup: CDR1 SGHTA, CDR2 FQGNSA. This CDR3 spans 18 amino acids.

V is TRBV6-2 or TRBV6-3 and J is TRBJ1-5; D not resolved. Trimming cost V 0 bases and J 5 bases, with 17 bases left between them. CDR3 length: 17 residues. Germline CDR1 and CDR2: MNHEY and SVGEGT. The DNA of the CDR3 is TGTGCCAGCAGTTACTCCCAAGGAGGGTCTTTTGATCAGCCCCAGCATTTT. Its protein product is CASSYSQGGSFDQPQHF.

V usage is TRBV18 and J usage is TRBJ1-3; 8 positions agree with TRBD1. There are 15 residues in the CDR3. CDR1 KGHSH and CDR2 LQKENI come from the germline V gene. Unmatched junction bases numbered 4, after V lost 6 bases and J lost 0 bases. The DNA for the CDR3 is TGTGCCAGCTCCCCCGGGACAGGCTCTGGAAACACCATATATTTT. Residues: CASSPGTGSGNTIYF. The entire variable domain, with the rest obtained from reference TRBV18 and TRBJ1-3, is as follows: NAGVMQNPRHLVRRRGQEARLRCSPMKGHSHVYWYRQLPEEGLKFMVYLQKENIIDESGMPKERFSAEFPKEGPSILRIQQVVRGDSAAYFCASSPGTGSGNTIYFGEGSWLTVV.

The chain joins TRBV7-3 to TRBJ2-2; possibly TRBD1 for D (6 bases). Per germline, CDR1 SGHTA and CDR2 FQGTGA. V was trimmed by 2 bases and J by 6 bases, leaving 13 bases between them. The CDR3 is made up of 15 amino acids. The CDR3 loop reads CASSLQGLGSGELFF. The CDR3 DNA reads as TGTGCCAGCAGCTTACAGGGGTTGGGATCCGGGGAGCTGTTTTTT.

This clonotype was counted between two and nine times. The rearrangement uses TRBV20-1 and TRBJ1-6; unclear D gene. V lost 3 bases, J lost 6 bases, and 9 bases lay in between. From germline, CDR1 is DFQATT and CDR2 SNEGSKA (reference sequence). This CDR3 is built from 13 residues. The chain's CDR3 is CSASWVPNSPLHF. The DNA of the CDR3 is TGCAGTGCTAGCTGGGTACCTAATTCACCCCTCCACTTT.

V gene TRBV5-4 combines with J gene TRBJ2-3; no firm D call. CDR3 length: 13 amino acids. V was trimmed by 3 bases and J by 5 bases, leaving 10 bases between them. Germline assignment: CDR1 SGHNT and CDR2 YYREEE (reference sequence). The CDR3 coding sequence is TGTGCCAGCAGCTGGATACCGGGAGATACGCAGTATTTT. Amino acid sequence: CASSWIPGDTQYF.

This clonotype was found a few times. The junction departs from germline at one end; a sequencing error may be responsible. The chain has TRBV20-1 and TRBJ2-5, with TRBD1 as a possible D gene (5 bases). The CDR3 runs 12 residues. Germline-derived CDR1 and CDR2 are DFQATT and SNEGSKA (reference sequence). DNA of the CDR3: TGCAGTGCGCTTCTAGGACAAGAGGCCCAGTACTTC. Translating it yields CSALLGQEAQYF.

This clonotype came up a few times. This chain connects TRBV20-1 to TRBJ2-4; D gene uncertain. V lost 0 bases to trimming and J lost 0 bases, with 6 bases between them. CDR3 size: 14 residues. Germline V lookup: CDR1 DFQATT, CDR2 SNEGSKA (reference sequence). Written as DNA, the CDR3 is TGCAGTGCTAGAGAGGGCCTAGCCAAAAACATTCAGTACTTC. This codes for CSAREGLAKNIQYF.

The chain's CDR3 is CASTLDRLGETQYF. The CDR3 bases are TGTGCCAGCACCCTGGACAGGCTGGGAGAGACCCAGTACTTC. This rearrangement joins TRBV18 to TRBJ2-5; 7 nucleotides agree with TRBD1. The CDR3 is 14 amino acids. The germline V gene has CDR1 KGHSH and CDR2 LQKENI. V lost 8 bases to trimming and J lost 4 bases; unmatched junction nucleotides: 10.

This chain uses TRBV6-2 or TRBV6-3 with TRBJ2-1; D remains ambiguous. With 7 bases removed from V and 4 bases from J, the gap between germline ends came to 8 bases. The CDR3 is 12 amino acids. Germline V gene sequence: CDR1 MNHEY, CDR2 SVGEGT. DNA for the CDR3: TGTGCCAGCACGGACCCTTACAATGAGCAGTTCTTC. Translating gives CASTDPYNEQFF.

The CDR3 DNA follows: TGCGCCAGCACGGAAAGCTGGGCACCCTACAATGAGCAGTTCTTC. Residues: CASTESWAPYNEQFF. The chain couples TRBV10-1 to TRBJ2-1; unclear D gene. This CDR3 is built from 15 residues. Germline assignment: CDR1 WNHNN and CDR2 SYGVQD (reference sequence). With 7 bases removed from V and 2 bases from J, the gap between germline ends came to 15 bases.

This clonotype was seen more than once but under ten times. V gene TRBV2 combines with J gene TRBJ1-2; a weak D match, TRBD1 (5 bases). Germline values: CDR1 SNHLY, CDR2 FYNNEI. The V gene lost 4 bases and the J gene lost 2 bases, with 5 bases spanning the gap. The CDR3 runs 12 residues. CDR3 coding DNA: TGTGCCAGCAGTGGGGGGAACTATGGCTACACCTTC. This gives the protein CASSGGNYGYTF. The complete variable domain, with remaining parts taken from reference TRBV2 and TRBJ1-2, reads EPEVTQTPSHQVTQMGQEVILRCVPISNHLYFYWYRQILGQKVEFLVSFYNNEISEKSEIFDDQFSVERPDGSNFTLKIRSTKLEDSAMYFCASSGGNYGYTFGSGTRLTVV.

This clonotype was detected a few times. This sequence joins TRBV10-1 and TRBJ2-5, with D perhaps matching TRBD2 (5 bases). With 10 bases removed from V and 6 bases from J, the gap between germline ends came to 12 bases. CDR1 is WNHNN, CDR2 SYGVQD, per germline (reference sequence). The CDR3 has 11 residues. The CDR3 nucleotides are TGCGCCACCCCCCGGGGAAAGACCCAGTACTTC. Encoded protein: CATPRGKTQYF.

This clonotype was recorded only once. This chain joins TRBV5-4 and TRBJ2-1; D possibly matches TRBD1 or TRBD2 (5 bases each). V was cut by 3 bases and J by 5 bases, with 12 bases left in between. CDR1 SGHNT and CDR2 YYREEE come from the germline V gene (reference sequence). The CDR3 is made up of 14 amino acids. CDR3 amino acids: CASSSGPGNNEQFF. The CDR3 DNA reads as TGTGCCAGCAGCTCGGGACCCGGTAACAATGAGCAGTTCTTC.

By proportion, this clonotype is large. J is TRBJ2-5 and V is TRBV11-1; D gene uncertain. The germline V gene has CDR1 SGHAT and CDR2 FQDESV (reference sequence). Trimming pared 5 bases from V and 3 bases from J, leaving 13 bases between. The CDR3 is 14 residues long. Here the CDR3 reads CASSPRSAKETQYF. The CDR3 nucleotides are TGTGCCAGCAGCCCAAGGAGCGCCAAAGAGACCCAGTACTTC. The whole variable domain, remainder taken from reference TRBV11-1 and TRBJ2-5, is EAEVAQSPRYKITEKSQAVAFWCDPISGHATLYWYRQILGQGPELLVQFQDESVVDDSQLPKDRFSAERLKGVDSTLKIQPAELGDSAMYLCASSPRSAKETQYFGPGTRLLVL.

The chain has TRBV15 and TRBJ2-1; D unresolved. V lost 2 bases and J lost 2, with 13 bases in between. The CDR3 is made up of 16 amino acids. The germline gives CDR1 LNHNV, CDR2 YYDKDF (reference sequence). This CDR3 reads CATSRSLGAAYNEQFF. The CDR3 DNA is TGTGCCACCAGCAGATCCTTGGGCGCCGCCTACAATGAGCAGTTCTTC.

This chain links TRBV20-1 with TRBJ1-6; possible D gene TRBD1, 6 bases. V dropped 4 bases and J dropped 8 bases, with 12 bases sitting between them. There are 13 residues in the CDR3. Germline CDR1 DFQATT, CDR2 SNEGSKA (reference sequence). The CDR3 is CSAKDSQYSPLHF. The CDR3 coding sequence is TGCAGTGCTAAGGACAGCCAGTATTCACCCCTCCACTTT.

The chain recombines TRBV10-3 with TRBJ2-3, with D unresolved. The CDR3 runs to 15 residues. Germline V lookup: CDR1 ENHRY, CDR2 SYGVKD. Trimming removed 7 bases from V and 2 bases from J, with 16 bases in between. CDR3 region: CAITEDGSDTDTQYF. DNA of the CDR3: TGTGCCATCACCGAGGACGGATCGGACACAGATACGCAGTATTTT.

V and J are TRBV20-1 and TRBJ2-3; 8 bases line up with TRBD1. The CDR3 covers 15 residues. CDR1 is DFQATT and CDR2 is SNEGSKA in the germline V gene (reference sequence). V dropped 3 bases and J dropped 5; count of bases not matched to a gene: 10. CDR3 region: CSASHLTGVKDTQYF. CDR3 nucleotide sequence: TGCAGTGCTAGTCATTTGACAGGGGTTAAAGATACGCAGTATTTT.

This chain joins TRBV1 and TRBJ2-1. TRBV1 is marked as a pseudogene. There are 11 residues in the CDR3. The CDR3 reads CTSSQFSEQFF. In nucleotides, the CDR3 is TGCACCAGCAGCCAATTCAGTGAGCAGTTCTTC.

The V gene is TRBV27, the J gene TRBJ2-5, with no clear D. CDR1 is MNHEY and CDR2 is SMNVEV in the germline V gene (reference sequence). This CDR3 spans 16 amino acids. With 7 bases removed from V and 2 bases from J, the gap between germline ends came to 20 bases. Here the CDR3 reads CASTPGYGLEQETQYF. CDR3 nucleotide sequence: TGTGCCAGCACCCCGGGTTACGGCCTCGAACAAGAGACCCAGTACTTC.

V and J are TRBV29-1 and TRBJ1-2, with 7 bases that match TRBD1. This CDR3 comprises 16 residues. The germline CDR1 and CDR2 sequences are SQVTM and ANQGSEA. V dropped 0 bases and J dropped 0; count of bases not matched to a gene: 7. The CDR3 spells CSVEEPPGQPNYGYTF. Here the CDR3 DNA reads TGCAGCGTTGAAGAGCCCCCGGGACAGCCTAACTATGGCTACACCTTC.

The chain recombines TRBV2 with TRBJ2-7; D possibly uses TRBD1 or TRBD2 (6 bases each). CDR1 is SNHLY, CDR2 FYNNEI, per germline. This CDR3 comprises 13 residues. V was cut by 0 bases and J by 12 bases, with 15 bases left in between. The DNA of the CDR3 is TGTGCCAGCAGTGAAGCAGGGGGGACACACCGGTACTTC. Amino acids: CASSEAGGTHRYF.

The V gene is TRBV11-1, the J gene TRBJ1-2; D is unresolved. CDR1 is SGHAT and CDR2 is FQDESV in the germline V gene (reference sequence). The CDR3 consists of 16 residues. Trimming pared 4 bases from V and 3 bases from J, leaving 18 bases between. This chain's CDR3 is CASSWSPNRADYGYTF. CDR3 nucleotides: TGTGCCAGCAGCTGGAGTCCGAACAGAGCTGACTATGGCTACACCTTC. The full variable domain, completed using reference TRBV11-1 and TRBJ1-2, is EAEVAQSPRYKITEKSQAVAFWCDPISGHATLYWYRQILGQGPELLVQFQDESVVDDSQLPKDRFSAERLKGVDSTLKIQPAELGDSAMYLCASSWSPNRADYGYTFGSGTRLTVV.

The CDR3 spells CASSGAEYSPLHF. CDR3 nucleotides: TGTGCCAGCAGTGGGGCGGAGTATTCACCCCTCCACTTT. The chain carries TRBV2 and TRBJ1-6; D unclear. Germline V gene lookup returns CDR1 SNHLY and CDR2 FYNNEI. This CDR3 region has 13 residues. V was trimmed by 4 bases and J by 8 bases, leaving 9 bases between them.

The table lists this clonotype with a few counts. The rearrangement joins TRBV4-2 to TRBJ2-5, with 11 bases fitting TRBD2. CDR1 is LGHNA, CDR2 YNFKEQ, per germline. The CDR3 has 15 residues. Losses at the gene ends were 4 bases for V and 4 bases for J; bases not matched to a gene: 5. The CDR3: CASSLRGLAGETQYF. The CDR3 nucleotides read TGTGCCAGCAGCCTGAGAGGACTAGCGGGAGAGACCCAGTACTTC.